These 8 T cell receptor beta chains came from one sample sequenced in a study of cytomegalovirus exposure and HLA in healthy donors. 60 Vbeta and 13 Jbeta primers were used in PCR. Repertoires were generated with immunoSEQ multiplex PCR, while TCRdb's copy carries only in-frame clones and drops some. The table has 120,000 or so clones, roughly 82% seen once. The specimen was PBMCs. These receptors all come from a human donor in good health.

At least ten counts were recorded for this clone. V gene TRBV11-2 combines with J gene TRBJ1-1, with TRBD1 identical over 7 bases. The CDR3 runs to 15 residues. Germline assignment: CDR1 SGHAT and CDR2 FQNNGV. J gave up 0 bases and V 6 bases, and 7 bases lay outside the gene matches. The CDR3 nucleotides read TGTGCCAGCAGTCCGTGGACAGGAATGAACACTGAAGCTTTCTTT. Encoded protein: CASSPWTGMNTEAFF.

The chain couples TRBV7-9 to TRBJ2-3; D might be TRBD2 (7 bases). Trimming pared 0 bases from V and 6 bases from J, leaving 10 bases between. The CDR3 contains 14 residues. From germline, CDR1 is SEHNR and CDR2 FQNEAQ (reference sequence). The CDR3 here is CASSLAGGGDTQYF. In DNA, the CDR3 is TGTGCCAGCAGCTTAGCGGGAGGGGGGGATACGCAGTATTTT.

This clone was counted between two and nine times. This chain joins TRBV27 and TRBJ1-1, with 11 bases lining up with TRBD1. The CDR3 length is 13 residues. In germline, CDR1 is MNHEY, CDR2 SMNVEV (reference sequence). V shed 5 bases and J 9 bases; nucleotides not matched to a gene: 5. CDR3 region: CASSLGQGAKAFF. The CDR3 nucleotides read TGTGCCAGCAGTCTAGGACAGGGGGCGAAAGCTTTCTTT.

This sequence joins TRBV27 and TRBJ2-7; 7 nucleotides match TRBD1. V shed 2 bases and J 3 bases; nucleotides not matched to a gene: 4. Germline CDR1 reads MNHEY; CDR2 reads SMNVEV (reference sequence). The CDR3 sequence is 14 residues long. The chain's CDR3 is CASSLQGVDYEQYF. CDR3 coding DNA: TGTGCCAGCAGTTTACAGGGGGTGGACTACGAGCAGTACTTC.

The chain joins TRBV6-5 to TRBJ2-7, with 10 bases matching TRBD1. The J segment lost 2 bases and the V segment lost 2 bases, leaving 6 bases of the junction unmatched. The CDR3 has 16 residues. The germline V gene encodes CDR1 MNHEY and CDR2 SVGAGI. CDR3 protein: CASSYLDRGKPYEQYF. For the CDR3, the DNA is TGTGCCAGCAGTTACCTGGACAGGGGGAAACCCTACGAGCAGTACTTC.

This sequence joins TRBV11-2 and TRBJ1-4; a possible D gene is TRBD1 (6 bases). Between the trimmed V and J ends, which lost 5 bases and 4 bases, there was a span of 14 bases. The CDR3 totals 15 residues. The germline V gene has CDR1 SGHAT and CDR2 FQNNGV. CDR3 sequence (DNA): TGTGCCAGCAGCCCCTCAACAGGGTTTAATGAAAAACTGTTTTTT. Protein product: CASSPSTGFNEKLFF.

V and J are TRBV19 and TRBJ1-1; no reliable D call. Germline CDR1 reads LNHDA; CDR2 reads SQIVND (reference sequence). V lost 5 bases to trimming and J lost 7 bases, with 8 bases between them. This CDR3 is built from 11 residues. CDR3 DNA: TGTGCCAGTAGTGCGAGCTATGAAGCTTTCTTT. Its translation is CASSASYEAFF. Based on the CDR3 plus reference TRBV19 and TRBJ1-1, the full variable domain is DGGITQSPKYLFRKEGQNVTLSCEQNLNHDAMYWYRQDPGQGLRLIYYSQIVNDFQKGDIAEGYSVSREKKESFPLTVTSAQKNPTAFYLCASSASYEAFFGQGTRLTVV.

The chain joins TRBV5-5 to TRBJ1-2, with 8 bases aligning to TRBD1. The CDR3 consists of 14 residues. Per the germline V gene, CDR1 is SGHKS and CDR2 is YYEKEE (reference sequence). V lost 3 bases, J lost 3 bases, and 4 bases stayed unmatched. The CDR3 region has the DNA TGTGCCAGCAGCTCCAGGGGGCTGGACTATGGCTACACCTTC. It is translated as CASSSRGLDYGYTF.